A single TCR beta chain is shown here with its context. This entry is derived from a study of PD-1 blockade in classical Hodgkin lymphoma. This CDR3 spans 16 amino acids. With V trimmed by 1 base and J by 5 bases, 9 bases remained unmatched. Germline CDR1 reads SGHTA; CDR2 reads FQGTGA. Brentuximab vedotin exposure varied among the patients, all of whom had relapsed after autologous stem cell transplantation. Here immunoSEQ multiplex PCR was the method, and the copy in TCRdb shows in-frame clones only, minus some. The repertoire consists of more than 140,000 clones, with 78% occurring once and the leading ten covering 7.5% to 9.5%.

This TCR came from a human donor with classical Hodgkin lymphoma. Source: peripheral blood mononuclear cells (PBMCs), taken before the second cycle of nivolumab. The gene calls are TRBV7-3 and TRBJ1-1, with 8 bases matching TRBD1. DNA of the CDR3: TGTGCCAGCAGCTTAATGGCAGGGGGCCTGAGAACTGAAGCTTTCTTT. Translation: CASSLMAGGLRTEAFF.